This entry features one TCR beta chain sequence. Its antigen is not known. This record comes from a study of cytomegalovirus exposure and HLA in healthy donors. Broader study findings: Later, an analysis showed that TCR beta chains associated with HLA were more clonally expanded than others that were equally common. In a later analysis, V- and J-gene trimming of beta chains associated with a DCLRE1C missense variant, replicated independently. Most observed TCR sequences were rare, whereas some public TCRs were detected in many donors.

The PCR had 60 Vbeta and 13 Jbeta primers. Per the study methods: Later analysis identified 88 million or so unique TCR beta chains, about 11 million shared. Data came from immunoSEQ multiplex PCR; TCRdb stores just in-frame clones and leaves some out. The V and J calls and clone size were taken over from that table, and D and trimming were inferred from the DNA. The repertoire consists of under 200,000 clones, with around 84% occurring once and the leading ten covering roughly 1.9%. The sample was PBMCs. This clonotype originated in a man aged 18 to 35 in good health and CMV-seronegative.

CDR3 sequence reads: CASSDPGGGQPQHF. The DNA for the CDR3 is TGTGCCAGCAGTGACCCTGGGGGGGGACAGCCCCAGCATTTT. This sequence joins TRBV6-5 and TRBJ1-5; D possibly corresponds to TRBD1 (5 bases). V lost 5 bases, J lost 7 bases, and 15 bases lay in between. Germline values: CDR1 MNHEY, CDR2 SVGAGI. This CDR3 contains 14 residues.